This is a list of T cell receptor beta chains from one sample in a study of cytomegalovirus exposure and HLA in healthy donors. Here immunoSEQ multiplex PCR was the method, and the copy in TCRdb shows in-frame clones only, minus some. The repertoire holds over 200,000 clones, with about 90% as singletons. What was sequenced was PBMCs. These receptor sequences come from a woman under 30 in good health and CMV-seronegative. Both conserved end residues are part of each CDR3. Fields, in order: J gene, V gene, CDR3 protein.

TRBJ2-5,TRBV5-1,CASSLAVLAAGGPGETQYF
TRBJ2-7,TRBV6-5,CASSWGLADTYEQYF
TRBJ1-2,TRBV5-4,CASSRGTGNGYTF
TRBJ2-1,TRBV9,CASSVEGLAGGGVLFF
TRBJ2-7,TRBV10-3,CAIRPDISGYEQYF
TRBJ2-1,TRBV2,CASSGQGANEQFF
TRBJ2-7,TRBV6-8,CASSYGCRGGPYEQYF
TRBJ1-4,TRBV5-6,CASSLDRGKLFF
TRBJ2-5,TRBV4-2,CASSQTSGLETQYF
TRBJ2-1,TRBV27,CASVLAGGPGNEQFF
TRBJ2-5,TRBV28,CASSSSRREGLTQYF
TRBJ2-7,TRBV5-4,CASSPNRDTPHEQYF
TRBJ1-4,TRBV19,CASSSRQGTNEKLFF
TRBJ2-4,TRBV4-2,CASSPLSGESKNIQYF
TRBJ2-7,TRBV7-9,CASSLVQRPLSYEQYF
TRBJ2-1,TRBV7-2,CASRLGSRGNEQFF
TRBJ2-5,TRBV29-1,CSVGAAPEETQYF
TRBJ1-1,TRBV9,CASSLKRGRVNTEAFF
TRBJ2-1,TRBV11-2,CASRTSGSGNEQFF
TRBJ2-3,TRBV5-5,CASSPGTTRTDTQYF
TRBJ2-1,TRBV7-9,CASSLVLGLAGVEQFF
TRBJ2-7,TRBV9,CASSVAPGVDYEQYF
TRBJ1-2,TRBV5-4,CASSRAGGEVYGYTF
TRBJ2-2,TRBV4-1,CASSQGEARTGELFF
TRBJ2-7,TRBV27,CASRLAHTYEQYF
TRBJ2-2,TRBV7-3,CASSPGQVLYTGELFF